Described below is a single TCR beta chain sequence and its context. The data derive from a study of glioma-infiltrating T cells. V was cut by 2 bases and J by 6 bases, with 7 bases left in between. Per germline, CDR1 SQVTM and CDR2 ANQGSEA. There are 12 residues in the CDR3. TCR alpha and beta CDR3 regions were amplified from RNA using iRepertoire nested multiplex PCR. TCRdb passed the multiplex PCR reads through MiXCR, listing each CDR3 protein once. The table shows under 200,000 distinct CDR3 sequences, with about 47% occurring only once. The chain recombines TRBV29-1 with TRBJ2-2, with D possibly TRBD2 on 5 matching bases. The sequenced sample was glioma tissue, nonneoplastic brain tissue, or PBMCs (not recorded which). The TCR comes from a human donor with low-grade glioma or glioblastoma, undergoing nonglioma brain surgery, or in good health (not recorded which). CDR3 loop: CSVERGSGELFF. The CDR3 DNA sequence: TGCAGCGTTGAACGGGGTTCCGGGGAGCTGTTTTTT.